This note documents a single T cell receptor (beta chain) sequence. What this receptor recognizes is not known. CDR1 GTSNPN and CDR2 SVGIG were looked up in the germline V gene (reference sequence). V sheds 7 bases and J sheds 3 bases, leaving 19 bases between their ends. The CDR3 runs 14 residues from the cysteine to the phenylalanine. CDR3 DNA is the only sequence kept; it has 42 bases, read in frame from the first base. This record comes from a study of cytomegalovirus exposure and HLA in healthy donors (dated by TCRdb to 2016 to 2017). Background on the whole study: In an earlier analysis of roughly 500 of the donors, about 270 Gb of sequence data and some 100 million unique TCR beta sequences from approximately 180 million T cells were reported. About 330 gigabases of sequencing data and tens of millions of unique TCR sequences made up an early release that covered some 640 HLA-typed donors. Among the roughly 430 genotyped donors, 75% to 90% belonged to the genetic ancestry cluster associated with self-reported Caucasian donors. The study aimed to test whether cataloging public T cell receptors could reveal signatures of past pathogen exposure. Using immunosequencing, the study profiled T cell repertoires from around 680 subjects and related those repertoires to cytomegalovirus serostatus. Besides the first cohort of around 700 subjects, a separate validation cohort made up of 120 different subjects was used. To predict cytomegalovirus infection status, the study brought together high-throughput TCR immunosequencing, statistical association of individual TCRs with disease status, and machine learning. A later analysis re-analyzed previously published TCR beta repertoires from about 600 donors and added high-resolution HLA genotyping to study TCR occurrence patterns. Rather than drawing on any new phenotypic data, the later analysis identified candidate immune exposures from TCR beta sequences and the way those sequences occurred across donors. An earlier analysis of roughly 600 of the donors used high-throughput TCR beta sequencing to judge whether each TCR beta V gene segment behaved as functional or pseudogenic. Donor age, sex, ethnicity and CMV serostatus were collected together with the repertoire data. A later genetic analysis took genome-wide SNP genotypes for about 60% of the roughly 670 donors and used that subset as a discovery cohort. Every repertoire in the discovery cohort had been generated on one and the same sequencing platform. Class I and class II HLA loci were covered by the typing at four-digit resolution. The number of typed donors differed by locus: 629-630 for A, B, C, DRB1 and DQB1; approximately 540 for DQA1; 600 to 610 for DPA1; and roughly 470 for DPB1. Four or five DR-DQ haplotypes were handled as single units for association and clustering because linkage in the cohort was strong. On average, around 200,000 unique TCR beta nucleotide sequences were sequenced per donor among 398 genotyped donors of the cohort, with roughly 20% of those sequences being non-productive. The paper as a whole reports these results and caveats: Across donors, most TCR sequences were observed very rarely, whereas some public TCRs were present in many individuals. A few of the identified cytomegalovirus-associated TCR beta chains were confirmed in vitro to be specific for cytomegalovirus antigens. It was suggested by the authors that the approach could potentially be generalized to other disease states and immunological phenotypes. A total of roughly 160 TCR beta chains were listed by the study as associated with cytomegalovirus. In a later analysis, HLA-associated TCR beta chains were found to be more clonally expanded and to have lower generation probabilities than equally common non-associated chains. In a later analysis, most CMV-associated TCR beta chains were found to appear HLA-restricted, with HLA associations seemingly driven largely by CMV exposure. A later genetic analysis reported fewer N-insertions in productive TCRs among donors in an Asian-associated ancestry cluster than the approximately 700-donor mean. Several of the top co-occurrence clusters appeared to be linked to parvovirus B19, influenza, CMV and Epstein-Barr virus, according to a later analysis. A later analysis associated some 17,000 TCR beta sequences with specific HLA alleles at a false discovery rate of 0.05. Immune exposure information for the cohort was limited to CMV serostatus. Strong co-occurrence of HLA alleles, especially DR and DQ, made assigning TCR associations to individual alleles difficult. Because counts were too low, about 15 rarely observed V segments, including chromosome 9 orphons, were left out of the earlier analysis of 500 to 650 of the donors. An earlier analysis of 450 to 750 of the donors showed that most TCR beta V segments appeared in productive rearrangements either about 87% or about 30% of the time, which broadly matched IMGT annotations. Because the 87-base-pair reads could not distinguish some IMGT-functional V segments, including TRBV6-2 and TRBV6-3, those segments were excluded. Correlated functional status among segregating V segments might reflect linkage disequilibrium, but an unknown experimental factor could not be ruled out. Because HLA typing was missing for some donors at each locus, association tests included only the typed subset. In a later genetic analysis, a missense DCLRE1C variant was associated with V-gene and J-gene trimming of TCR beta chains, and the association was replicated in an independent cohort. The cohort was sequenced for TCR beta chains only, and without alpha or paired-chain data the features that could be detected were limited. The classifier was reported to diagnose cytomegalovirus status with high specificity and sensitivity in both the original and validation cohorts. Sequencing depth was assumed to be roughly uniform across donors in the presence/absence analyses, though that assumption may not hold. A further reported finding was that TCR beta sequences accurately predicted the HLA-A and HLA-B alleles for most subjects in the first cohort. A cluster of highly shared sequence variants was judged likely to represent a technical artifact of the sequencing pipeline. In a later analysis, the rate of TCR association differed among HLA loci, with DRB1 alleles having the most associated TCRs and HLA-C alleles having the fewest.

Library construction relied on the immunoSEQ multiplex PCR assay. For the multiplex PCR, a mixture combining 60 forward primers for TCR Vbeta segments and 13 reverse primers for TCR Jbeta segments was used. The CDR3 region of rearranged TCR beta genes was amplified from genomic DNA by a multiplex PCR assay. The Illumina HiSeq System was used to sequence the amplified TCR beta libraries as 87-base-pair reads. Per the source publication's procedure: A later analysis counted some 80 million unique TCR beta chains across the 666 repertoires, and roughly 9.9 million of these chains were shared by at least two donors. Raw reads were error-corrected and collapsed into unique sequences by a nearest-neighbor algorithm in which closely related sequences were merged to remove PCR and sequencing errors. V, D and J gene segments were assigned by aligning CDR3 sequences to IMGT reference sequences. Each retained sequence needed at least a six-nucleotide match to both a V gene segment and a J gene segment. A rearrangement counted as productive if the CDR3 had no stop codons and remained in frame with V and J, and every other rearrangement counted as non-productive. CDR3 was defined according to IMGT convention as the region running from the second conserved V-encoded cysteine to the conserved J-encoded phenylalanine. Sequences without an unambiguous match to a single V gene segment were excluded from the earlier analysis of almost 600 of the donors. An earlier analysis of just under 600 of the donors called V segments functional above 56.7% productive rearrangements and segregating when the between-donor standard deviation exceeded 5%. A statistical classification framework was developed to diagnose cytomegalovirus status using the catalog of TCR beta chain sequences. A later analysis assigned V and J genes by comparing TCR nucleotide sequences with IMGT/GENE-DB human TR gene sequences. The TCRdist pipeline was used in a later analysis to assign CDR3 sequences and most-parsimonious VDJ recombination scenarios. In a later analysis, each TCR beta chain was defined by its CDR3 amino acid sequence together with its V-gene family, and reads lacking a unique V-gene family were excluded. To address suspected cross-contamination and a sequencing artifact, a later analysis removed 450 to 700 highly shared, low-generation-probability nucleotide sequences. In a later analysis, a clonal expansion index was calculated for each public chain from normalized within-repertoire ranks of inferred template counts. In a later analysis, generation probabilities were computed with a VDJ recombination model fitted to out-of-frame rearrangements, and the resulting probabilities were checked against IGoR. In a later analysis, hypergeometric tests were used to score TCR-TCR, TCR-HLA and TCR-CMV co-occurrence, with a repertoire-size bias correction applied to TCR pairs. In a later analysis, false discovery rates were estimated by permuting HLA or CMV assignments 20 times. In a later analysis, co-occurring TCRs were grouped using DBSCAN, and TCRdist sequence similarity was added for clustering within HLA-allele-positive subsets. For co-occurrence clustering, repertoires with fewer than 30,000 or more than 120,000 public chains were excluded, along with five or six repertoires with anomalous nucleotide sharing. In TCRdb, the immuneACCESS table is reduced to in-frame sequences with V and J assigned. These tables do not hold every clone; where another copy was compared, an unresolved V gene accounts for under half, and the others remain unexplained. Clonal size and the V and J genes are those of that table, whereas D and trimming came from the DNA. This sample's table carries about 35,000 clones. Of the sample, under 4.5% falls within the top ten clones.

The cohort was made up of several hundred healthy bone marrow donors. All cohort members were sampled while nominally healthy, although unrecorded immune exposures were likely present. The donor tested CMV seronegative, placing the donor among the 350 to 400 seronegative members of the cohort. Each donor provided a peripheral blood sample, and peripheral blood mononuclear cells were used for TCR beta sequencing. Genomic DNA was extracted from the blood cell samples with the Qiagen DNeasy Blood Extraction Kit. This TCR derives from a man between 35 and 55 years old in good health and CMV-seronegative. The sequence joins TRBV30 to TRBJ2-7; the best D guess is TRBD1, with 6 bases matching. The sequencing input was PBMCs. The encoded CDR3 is CASTLDRYNYEQYF. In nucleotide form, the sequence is TGTGCCTCAACCTTGGACAGATATAACTACGAGCAGTACTTC.